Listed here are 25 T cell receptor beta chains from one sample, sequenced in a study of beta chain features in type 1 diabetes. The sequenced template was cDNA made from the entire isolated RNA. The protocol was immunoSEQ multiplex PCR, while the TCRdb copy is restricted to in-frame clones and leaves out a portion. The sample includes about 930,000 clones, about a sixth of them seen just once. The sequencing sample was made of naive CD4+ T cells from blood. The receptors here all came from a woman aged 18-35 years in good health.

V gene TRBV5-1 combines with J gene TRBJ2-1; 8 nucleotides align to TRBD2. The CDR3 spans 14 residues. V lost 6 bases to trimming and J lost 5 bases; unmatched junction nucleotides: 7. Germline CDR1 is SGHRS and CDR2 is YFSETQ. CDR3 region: CASKGTRSDNEQFF. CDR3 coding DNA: TGCGCCAGCAAGGGGACTAGGTCAGACAATGAGCAGTTCTTC.

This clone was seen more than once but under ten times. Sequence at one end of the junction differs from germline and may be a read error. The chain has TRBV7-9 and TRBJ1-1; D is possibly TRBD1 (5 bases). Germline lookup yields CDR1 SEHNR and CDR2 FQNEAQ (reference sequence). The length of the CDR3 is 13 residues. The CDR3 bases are TGCGCCAGTCGGGGGTTAGGATCCACTGAAGCTTTCTTT. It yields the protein CASRGLGSTEAFF.

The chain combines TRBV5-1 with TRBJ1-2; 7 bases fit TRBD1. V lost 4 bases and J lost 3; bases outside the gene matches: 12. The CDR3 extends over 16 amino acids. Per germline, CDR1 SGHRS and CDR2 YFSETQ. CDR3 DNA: TGCGCCAGCAGCCCCCGACAGGGAGGGGTCGACTATGGCTACACCTTC. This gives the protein CASSPRQGGVDYGYTF.

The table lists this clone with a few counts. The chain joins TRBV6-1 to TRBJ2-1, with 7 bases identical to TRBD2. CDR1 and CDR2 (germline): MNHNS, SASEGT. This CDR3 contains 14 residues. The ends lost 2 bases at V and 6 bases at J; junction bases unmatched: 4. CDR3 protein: CASSERGGPNEQFF. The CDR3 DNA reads TGTGCCAGCAGTGAAAGGGGAGGGCCCAATGAGCAGTTCTTC.

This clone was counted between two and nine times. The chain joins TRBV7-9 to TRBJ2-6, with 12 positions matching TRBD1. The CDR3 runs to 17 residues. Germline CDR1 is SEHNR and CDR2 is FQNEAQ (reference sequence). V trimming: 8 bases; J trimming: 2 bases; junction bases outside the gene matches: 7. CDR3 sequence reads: CASLPGQGAPGANVLTF. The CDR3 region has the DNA TGTGCCAGCCTTCCGGGACAGGGGGCGCCTGGGGCCAACGTCCTGACTTTC.

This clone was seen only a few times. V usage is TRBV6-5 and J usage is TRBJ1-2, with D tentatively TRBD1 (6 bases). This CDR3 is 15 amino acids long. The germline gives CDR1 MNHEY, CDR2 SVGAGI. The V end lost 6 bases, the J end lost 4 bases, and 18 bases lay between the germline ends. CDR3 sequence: CASRRRTADPYGYTF. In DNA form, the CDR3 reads TGTGCCAGCAGACGGCGGACAGCGGATCCCTATGGCTACACCTTC.

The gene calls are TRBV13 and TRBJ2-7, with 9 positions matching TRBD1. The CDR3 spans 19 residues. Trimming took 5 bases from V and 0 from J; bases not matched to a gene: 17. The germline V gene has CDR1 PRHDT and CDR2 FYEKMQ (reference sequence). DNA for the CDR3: TGTGCCAGCAGCCCCACCGGGACAGGGATAAGCGGGAACTCCTACGAGCAGTACTTC. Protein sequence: CASSPTGTGISGNSYEQYF.

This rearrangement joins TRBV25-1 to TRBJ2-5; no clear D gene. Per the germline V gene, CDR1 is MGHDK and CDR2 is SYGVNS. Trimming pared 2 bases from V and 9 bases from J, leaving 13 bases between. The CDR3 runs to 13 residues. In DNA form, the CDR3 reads TGTGCCAGCAGTGAACCTGGTCTATGGGCCCAGTACTTC. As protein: CASSEPGLWAQYF.

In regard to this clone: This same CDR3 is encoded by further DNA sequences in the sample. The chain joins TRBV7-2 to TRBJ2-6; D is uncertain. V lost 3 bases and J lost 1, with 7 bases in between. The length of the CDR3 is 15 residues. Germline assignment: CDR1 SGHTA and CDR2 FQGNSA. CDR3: CASSLARSGANVLTF. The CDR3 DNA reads TGTGCCAGCAGCTTGGCCAGGTCTGGGGCCAACGTCCTGACTTTC.

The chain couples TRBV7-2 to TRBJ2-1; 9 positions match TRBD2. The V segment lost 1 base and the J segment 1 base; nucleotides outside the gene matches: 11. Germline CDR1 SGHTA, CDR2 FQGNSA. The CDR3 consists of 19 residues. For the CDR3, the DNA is TGTGCCAGCAGCTTAGTATCCACAAGGACTAGCGTGTCCTACAATGAGCAGTTCTTC. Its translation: CASSLVSTRTSVSYNEQFF.

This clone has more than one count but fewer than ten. CDR3 region: CASSVDPVGLDEQFF. The CDR3, as DNA: TGTGCCAGCAGCGTAGATCCCGTGGGTCTCGATGAGCAGTTCTTC. The gene calls are TRBV9 and TRBJ2-1, with D unresolved. Between the trimmed V and J ends, which lost 0 bases and 8 bases, there was a span of 15 bases. The CDR3 runs 15 residues. The germline CDR1 and CDR2 sequences are SGDLS and YYNGEE.

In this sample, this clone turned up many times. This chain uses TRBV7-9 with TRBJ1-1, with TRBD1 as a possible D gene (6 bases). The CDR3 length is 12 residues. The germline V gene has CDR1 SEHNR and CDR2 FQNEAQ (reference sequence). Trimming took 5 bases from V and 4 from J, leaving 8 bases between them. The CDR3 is CASSGDITEAFF. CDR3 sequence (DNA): TGTGCCAGCAGCGGGGACATCACTGAAGCTTTCTTT. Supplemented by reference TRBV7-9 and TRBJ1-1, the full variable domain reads DTGVSQNPRHKITKRGQNVTFRCDPISEHNRLYWYRQTLGQGPEFLTYFQNEAQLEKSRLLSDRFSAERPKGSFSTLEIQRTEQGDSAMYLCASSGDITEAFFGQGTRLTVV.

In DNA, the CDR3 is TGCGCCAGCAGCCAAACCGGGACTAGCACAGATACGCAGTATTTT. Protein: CASSQTGTSTDTQYF. This chain links TRBV4-3 with TRBJ2-3; TRBD2 might be the D (6 bases). Per germline, CDR1 LGHNA and CDR2 YSLEER. CDR3 length: 15 residues. V was pared by 2 bases and J by 0 bases, with 9 bases between.

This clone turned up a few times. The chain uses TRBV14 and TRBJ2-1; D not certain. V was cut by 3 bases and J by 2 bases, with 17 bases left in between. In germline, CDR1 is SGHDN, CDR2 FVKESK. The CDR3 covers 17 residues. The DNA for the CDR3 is TGTGCCAGCAGCCAGCACCCTCTCAGCTTGGCCTACAATGAGCAGTTCTTC. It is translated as CASSQHPLSLAYNEQFF.

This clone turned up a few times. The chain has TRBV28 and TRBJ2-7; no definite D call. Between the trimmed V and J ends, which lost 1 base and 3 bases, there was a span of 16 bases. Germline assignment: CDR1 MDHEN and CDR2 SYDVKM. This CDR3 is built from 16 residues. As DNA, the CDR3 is TGTGCCAGCAGTTTATCCTCCGGCACAGTCCTCTACGAGCAGTACTTC. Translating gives CASSLSSGTVLYEQYF. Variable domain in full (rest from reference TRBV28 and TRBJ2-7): DVKVTQSSRYLVKRTGEKVFLECVQDMDHENMFWYRQDPGLGLRLIYFSYDVKMKEKGDIPEGYSVSREKKERFSLILESASTNQTSMYLCASSLSSGTVLYEQYFGPGTRLTVT.

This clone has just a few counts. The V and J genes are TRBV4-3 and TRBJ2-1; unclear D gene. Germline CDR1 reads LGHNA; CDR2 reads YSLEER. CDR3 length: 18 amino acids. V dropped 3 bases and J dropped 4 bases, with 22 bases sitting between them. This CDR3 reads CASSHSDPSSAMYNEQFF. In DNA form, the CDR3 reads TGCGCCAGCAGCCACTCGGACCCCTCATCGGCAATGTACAATGAGCAGTTCTTC.

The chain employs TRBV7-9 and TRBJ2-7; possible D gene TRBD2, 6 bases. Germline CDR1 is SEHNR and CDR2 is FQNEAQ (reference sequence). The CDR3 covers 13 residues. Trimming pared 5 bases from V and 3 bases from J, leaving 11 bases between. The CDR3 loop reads CASSREGGYEQYF. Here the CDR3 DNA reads TGTGCCAGCAGCCGAGAGGGAGGCTACGAGCAGTACTTC.

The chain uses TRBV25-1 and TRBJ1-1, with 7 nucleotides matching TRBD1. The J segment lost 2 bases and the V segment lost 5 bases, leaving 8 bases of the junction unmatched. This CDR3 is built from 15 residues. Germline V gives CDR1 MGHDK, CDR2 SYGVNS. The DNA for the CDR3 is TGTGCCAGCAGTATGCCGGGACAGCAAAACACTGAAGCTTTCTTT. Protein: CASSMPGQQNTEAFF. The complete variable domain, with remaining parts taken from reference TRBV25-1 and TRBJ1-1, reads EADIYQTPRYLVIGTGKKITLECSQTMGHDKMYWYQQDPGMELHLIHYSYGVNSTEKGDLSSESTVSRIRTEHFPLTLESARPSHTSQYLCASSMPGQQNTEAFFGQGTRLTVV.

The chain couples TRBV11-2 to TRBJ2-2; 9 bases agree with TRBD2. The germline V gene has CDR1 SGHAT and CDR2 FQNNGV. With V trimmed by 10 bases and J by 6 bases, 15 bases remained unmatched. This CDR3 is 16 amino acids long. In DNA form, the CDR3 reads TGTGCCATCCGGACCAGCGGGAGGCGGTATTCCGGGGAGCTGTTTTTT. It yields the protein CAIRTSGRRYSGELFF.

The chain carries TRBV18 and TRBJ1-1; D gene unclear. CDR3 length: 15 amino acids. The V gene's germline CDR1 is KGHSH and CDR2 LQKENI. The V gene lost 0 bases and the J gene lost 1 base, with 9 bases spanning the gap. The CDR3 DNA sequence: TGTGCCAGCTCACCACCGACGGATGGGAACACTGAAGCTTTCTTT. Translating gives CASSPPTDGNTEAFF.

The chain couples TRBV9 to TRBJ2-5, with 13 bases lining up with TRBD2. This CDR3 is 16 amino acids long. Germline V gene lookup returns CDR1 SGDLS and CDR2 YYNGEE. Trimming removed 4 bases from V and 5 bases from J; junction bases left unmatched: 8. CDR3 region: CASSQGLAGFSETQYF. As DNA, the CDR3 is TGTGCCAGCAGCCAGGGACTAGCGGGATTTTCTGAGACCCAGTACTTC.

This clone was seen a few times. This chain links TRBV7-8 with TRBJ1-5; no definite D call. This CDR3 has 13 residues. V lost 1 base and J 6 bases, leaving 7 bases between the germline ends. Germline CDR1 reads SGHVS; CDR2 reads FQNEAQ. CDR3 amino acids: CASSLEVGQPQHF. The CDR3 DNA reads TGTGCCAGCAGCTTAGAGGTGGGTCAGCCCCAGCATTTT.

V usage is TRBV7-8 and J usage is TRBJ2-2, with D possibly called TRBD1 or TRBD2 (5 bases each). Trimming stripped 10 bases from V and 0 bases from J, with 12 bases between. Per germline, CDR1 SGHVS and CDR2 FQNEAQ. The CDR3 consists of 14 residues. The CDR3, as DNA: TGTGCCACCTCCGGGACCGCGAACACCGGGGAGCTGTTTTTT. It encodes CATSGTANTGELFF.

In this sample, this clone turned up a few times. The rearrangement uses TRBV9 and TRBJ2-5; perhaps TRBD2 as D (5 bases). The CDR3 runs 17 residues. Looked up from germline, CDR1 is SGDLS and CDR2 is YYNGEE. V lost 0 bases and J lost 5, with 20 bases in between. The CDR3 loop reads CASSVGASAGGLETQYF. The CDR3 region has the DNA TGTGCCAGCAGCGTAGGGGCCAGCGCCGGCGGGTTGGAGACCCAGTACTTC. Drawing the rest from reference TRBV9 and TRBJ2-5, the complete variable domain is DSGVTQTPKHLITATGQRVTLRCSPRSGDLSVYWYQQSLDQGLQFLIQYYNGEERAKGNILERFSAQQFPDLHSELNLSSLELGDSALYFCASSVGASAGGLETQYFGPGTRLLVL.

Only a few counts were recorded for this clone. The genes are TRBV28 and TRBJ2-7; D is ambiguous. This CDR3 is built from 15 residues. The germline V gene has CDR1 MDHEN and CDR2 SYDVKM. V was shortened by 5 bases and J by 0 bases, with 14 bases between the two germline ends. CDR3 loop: CASSPRTVSSYEQYF. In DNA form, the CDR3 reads TGTGCCAGCAGTCCGAGGACGGTCAGCTCCTACGAGCAGTACTTC.